This note documents a single T cell receptor (beta chain) sequence. Antigen specificity is unknown. This entry belongs to a study of lymphopenia after photon versus proton radiotherapy. Overall study results and limits: Photon-treated patients lost naive T cells and TCR diversity; proton-treated stayed stable. After the lymphocyte nadir, photon-treated repertoires showed oligoclonal expansion, especially of CD8+ Temra cells. Only patients who died were analyzed for survival; proton advantage is unproven.

Losses at the gene ends were 5 bases for V and 3 bases for J; bases not matched to a gene: 15. The germline gives CDR1 SGHNT, CDR2 YYREEE (reference sequence). The CDR3 spans 18 residues. Sequencing used immunoSEQ multiplex PCR; TCRdb keeps in-frame clones, though not all of them. This table has 53,000 or so clones, about 86% appearing once. Sequences were derived from peripheral blood, sampled from a patient treated with photon-based radiotherapy. The receptor was derived from a man aged 50 to 60 with gastric cancer. The chain joins TRBV5-4 to TRBJ2-7, with 12 bases identical to TRBD2. The CDR3, as DNA: TGTGCCAGCAGTCCCGGAGGGTCAACTAGCGGGAGGAACTACGAGCAGTACTTC. Its translation is CASSPGGSTSGRNYEQYF.